The rows below give T cell receptor beta chains drawn from one sample of a study of cytomegalovirus exposure and HLA in healthy donors. Sequencing was performed with immunoSEQ multiplex PCR; in TCRdb, only in-frame clones are kept and a portion is missing. The sample shows some 120,000 clones, about three quarters of them seen only once. Sequencing was carried out using PBMCs. The receptors stem from a female donor in good health and CMV-seronegative. CDR3s leave out the opening cysteine and the closing phenylalanine or tryptophan. The D gene is left open where the match is weak. A row's size may be missing; if present it is once, few, many or a size class.

d_call,j_call,clone_size,v_call,cdr3_aa
TRBD1,TRBJ2-1,-,TRBV7-2,ASSLEPDRGRLNEQF
-,TRBJ1-5,-,TRBV6-4,ASSDQPGGNQPQH
-,TRBJ1-6,-,TRBV6-5,ASRAGAANNSPLH
-,TRBJ2-1,-,TRBV7-6,ASSLDLSNEQF
-,TRBJ2-5,few,TRBV6-5,ASRPNVGPWETQY
-,-,-,TRBV5-4,ASTSAGRSYEQY
-,TRBJ2-5,few,TRBV5-1,ASSLRETQY
-,TRBJ1-5,-,TRBV7-2,ASSLGLNNQPQH
-,TRBJ2-3,-,TRBV9,ASSARPDGINTDTQY
TRBD1,TRBJ2-7,few,TRBV5-1,ASSPKPGQGAEQY
TRBD2,TRBJ2-2,once,TRBV4-3,ASSPKGGSGGANTGELF
TRBD1,TRBJ2-1,-,TRBV30,AWSVLDRAYNEQF
TRBD1,TRBJ2-2,-,TRBV4-3,ASSRQGAGELF
TRBD1,TRBJ1-6,few,TRBV4-2,ASSQENRGRGSPLH
TRBD1,TRBJ2-5,-,TRBV29-1,SSRGLGETQY
TRBD1,TRBJ2-2,-,TRBV9,ASSVGGQGFLVNTGELF
TRBD2,TRBJ2-2,-,TRBV5-1,ASSLRTSSDHNTGELF
TRBD1,TRBJ1-2,-,TRBV7-9,ASSLGGRQGVLGYT
TRBD1,TRBJ1-4,-,TRBV4-3,ASSQHSSRGAGEKLF
TRBD1,TRBJ1-2,once,TRBV6-5,ASSRTGDYGYT
-,TRBJ1-1,-,TRBV11-2,ASSLVGEAF
-,TRBJ1-1,few,TRBV19,ASSPLPGIGTEAF
TRBD1,TRBJ1-3,once,TRBV6-4,ASSDRGDRGPVGTIY
-,TRBJ2-1,-,TRBV30,AWSVLRAPSDNEQF
TRBD1,TRBJ1-4,-,TRBV10-3,ATATGVDEKLF
TRBD2,TRBJ2-3,-,TRBV7-3,ASSFGGTSTDTQY
-,TRBJ2-7,-,TRBV7-9,ASSLIRGSWGEQY
-,TRBJ1-6,-,TRBV28,ASRVGTTGRNSPLH
TRBD1,TRBJ1-2,-,TRBV6-5,ASSYKQGSYGYT
-,TRBJ1-1,few,TRBV18,ASSRDPGGVEAF
TRBD2,TRBJ2-7,-,TRBV6-5,ASSWETSGGNYEQY
-,-,-,TRBV29-1,SVDLAGDGEQY
-,TRBJ1-1,once,TRBV14,ASSQDLRGVAF
-,TRBJ1-1,few,TRBV6-5,ASSYSGGTEAF
-,TRBJ2-7,-,TRBV7-2,ASSLIRYYEQY